A single sample gave rise to the 21 T cell receptor beta chains below, sequenced in a study of blood T cell repertoires in COVID-19. This table comes from immunoSEQ multiplex PCR, and its TCRdb copy is limited to in-frame clones, with some not included. The repertoire has nearly 300,000 clones, just under 90% of them found once; the top ten carry less than 3.5%. Specimen: PBMCs or T cells enriched from blood (not recorded which). These receptors originate from a woman aged 45-59 years who had been exposed to COVID-19.

V gene TRBV19 combines with J gene TRBJ2-7, with TRBD1 matching over 9 bases. This CDR3 spans 14 amino acids. V dropped 4 bases and J dropped 4; count of bases not matched to a gene: 5. CDR1 is LNHDA, CDR2 SQIVND, per germline (reference sequence). DNA for the CDR3: TGTGCCAGTAGTACCTCGGGACAGGGATACGAGCAGTACTTC. Protein sequence: CASSTSGQGYEQYF. The whole variable domain, filled in from reference TRBV19 and TRBJ2-7, reads DGGITQSPKYLFRKEGQNVTLSCEQNLNHDAMYWYRQDPGQGLRLIYYSQIVNDFQKGDIAEGYSVSREKKESFPLTVTSAQKNPTAFYLCASSTSGQGYEQYFGPGTRLTVT.

V usage is TRBV7-2 and J usage is TRBJ1-5; D unclear. The V end lost 5 bases, the J end lost 2 bases, and 10 bases lay between the germline ends. Germline CDR1 SGHTA, CDR2 FQGNSA. CDR3 length equals 14 residues. This chain's CDR3 is CASSPGRGNQPQHF. As DNA, the CDR3 is TGTGCCAGCAGCCCCGGGAGGGGCAATCAGCCCCAGCATTTT. The entire variable domain, with the rest obtained from reference TRBV7-2 and TRBJ1-5, is as follows: GAGVSQSPSNKVTEKGKDVELRCDPISGHTALYWYRQSLGQGLEFLIYFQGNSAPDKSGLPSDRFSAERTGGSVSTLTIQRTQQEDSAVYLCASSPGRGNQPQHFGDGTRLSIL.

This clone showed up just a few times. The chain carries TRBV11-1 and TRBJ2-7; D might be TRBD1 (5 bases). Per germline, CDR1 SGHAT and CDR2 FQDESV (reference sequence). The CDR3 has 13 amino acids. V was shortened by 4 bases and J by 1 base, with 8 bases between the two germline ends. In DNA, the CDR3 is TGTGCCAGCAGCTCCAGGGTTTCCTACGAGCAGTACTTC. Its protein is CASSSRVSYEQYF.

This chain uses TRBV28 with TRBJ2-1, with 8 bases identical to TRBD2. This CDR3 contains 15 residues. Germline CDR1 is MDHEN and CDR2 is SYDVKM. The ends lost 3 bases at V and 8 bases at J; junction bases unmatched: 9. The CDR3 is CASSFNPGGADEQFF. Written as DNA, the CDR3 is TGTGCCAGCAGTTTTAATCCGGGGGGGGCCGATGAGCAGTTCTTC.

The chain is built from TRBV30 and TRBJ2-2, with a weak D call TRBD2 (7 bases). CDR1 is GTSNPN and CDR2 is SVGIG in the germline V gene (reference sequence). The CDR3 contains 15 residues. The V and J ends lost 0 bases and 2 bases respectively, with 10 bases between them. The CDR3: CAWSVGGLNTGELFF. In nucleotides, the CDR3 is TGTGCCTGGAGTGTGGGGGGGCTAAACACCGGGGAGCTGTTTTTT.

The chain carries TRBV4-2 and TRBJ1-1; tentative D call: TRBD1 (6 bases). V gave up 1 base and J gave up 6 bases, with 18 bases separating them. CDR3 size: 16 residues. Germline V gene lookup returns CDR1 LGHNA and CDR2 YNFKEQ. The CDR3 nucleotides are TGTGCCAGCAGCCAAGCCCGCGGGGGGCTAAGCGCTGAAGCTTTCTTT. Its protein is CASSQARGGLSAEAFF.

This rearrangement joins TRBV3-1 (or the pseudogene TRBV3-2) to TRBJ2-7; 12 nucleotides agree with TRBD1. J lost 3 bases, V lost 4 bases, and 4 bases had no gene match. This CDR3 has 15 amino acids. The germline V gene has CDR1 LGHDT and CDR2 YNNKEL (reference sequence). The DNA of the CDR3 is TGTGCCAGCAGCCCAGGGACAGGGGGCATCTACGAGCAGTACTTC. This codes for CASSPGTGGIYEQYF.

The chain joins TRBV5-1 to TRBJ2-1, with 12 bases identical to TRBD1. CDR3 length: 24 amino acids. The junction had 33 bases not matched to a gene; V was cut back by 6 bases and J by 5 bases. The germline CDR1 and CDR2 sequences are SGHRS and YFSETQ. DNA for the CDR3: TGCGCCAGCAAACGGGGGACAGGGGGCCAATCTCAGGAATCGGCGGGGTCTTTCCACAATGAGCAGTTCTTC. Translating gives CASKRGTGGQSQESAGSFHNEQFF. Combining the CDR3 with reference TRBV5-1 and TRBJ2-1 gives the whole variable domain KAGVTQTPRYLIKTRGQQVTLSCSPISGHRSVSWYQQTPGQGLQFLFEYFSETQRNKGNFPGRFSGRQFSNSRSEMNVSTLELGDSALYLCASKRGTGGQSQESAGSFHNEQFFGPGTRLTVL.

The V call is TRBV5-1, the J call TRBJ1-2; 7 bases align to TRBD1. Looked up from germline, CDR1 is SGHRS and CDR2 is YFSETQ. This CDR3 has 13 amino acids. With V trimmed by 3 bases and J by 4 bases, 3 bases remained unmatched. For the CDR3, the DNA is TGCGCCAGCAGCTCGGGACAGACCTATGGCTACACCTTC. This translates into CASSSGQTYGYTF.

The chain carries TRBV6-5 and TRBJ1-1; D unclear. V was trimmed by 6 bases and J by 4 bases, leaving 9 bases between them. Germline lookup yields CDR1 MNHEY and CDR2 SVGAGI. The CDR3 is 12 residues long. This CDR3 is CASSRLPTEAFF. The CDR3 DNA reads as TGTGCCAGCAGCAGACTGCCCACTGAAGCTTTCTTT.

V and J are TRBV29-1 and TRBJ1-2; D is perhaps TRBD1 (5 bases). CDR1 is SQVTM and CDR2 is ANQGSEA in the germline V gene. The V end was cut by 5 bases, the J end by 3 bases, with 16 bases between. The CDR3 is 14 amino acids. The CDR3 loop is CSVWGGQGYYGYTF. The CDR3 nucleotides are TGCAGCGTTTGGGGAGGGCAGGGCTACTATGGCTACACCTTC.

J is TRBJ1-6 and V is TRBV19, with D possibly TRBD1 on 5 matching bases. The CDR3 runs to 16 residues. Per germline, CDR1 LNHDA and CDR2 SQIVND (reference sequence). V dropped 6 bases and J dropped 6 bases, with 18 bases sitting between them. Here the CDR3 reads CASSPPGGTGNSPLHF. In DNA form, the CDR3 reads TGTGCCAGTAGCCCCCCGGGGGGAACGGGTAATTCACCCCTCCACTTT.

The chain combines TRBV7-9 with TRBJ1-2; D may be TRBD1 (5 bases). Germline values: CDR1 SEHNR, CDR2 FQNEAQ (reference sequence). Deletions cut 1 base from V and 0 bases from J, with 6 bases between. This CDR3 is 14 amino acids long. This CDR3 is CASSLGQTNYGYTF. The CDR3 DNA follows: TGTGCCAGCAGCTTAGGACAGACTAACTATGGCTACACCTTC.

The chain joins TRBV14 to TRBJ2-5; tentatively, D is TRBD2 (7 bases). V was cut by 4 bases and J by 5 bases, with 14 bases left in between. Germline CDR1 reads SGHDN; CDR2 reads FVKESK. This CDR3 has 14 amino acids. CDR3 protein: CASSRARGRETQYF. The CDR3 bases are TGTGCCAGCAGCCGGGCGCGGGGGCGGGAGACCCAGTACTTC. The variable domain in full, completed from reference TRBV14 and TRBJ2-5, reads EAGVTQFPSHSVIEKGQTVTLRCDPISGHDNLYWYRRVMGKEIKFLLHFVKESKQDESGMPNNRFLAERTGGTYSTLKVQPAELEDSGVYFCASSRARGRETQYFGPGTRLLVL.

The rearrangement joins TRBV3-1 (or the pseudogene TRBV3-2) to TRBJ2-5; 11 bases fit TRBD2. Germline CDR1 LGHDT, CDR2 YNNKEL (reference sequence). V shed 1 base, J shed 1 base, and the junction held 11 bases outside the gene matches. The CDR3 spans 19 residues. CDR3 protein: CASSQGLLAGGSSQETQYF. The CDR3 coding sequence is TGTGCCAGCAGCCAAGGTCTCCTAGCGGGGGGTAGCAGCCAAGAGACCCAGTACTTC.

The rearrangement links TRBV5-1 to TRBJ2-3, with TRBD1 matching over 10 bases. The CDR3 loop spans 16 amino acids. The J segment lost 3 bases and the V segment lost 4 bases, leaving 8 bases of the junction unmatched. Germline V gene lookup returns CDR1 SGHRS and CDR2 YFSETQ. The CDR3 bases are TGCGCCAGCAGCGCCAGCGGACAGGGGGGGACAGATACGCAGTATTTT. This sequence encodes CASSASGQGGTDTQYF.

The chain is built from TRBV10-3 and TRBJ1-3, with TRBD1 matching 7 bases. Unmatched junction bases numbered 6, after V lost 8 bases and J lost 2 bases. There are 14 residues in the CDR3. Germline CDR1 and CDR2: ENHRY and SYGVKD. As DNA, the CDR3 is TGTGCCATCCAGCGGCAGGGGGCTGGAAACACCATATATTTT. Translating it yields CAIQRQGAGNTIYF.

V gene TRBV2 combines with J gene TRBJ2-7; a weak D match, TRBD1 (5 bases). This CDR3 spans 12 amino acids. CDR1 and CDR2 from the germline V gene are SNHLY and FYNNEI. The V end lost 7 bases, the J end lost 3 bases, and 10 bases lay between the germline ends. CDR3 loop: CASMLQDYEQYF. The CDR3 DNA follows: TGTGCCAGCATGTTACAGGACTACGAGCAGTACTTC.

The chain uses TRBV4-1 and TRBJ2-5; maybe TRBD2 (5 bases). The CDR3 runs 15 residues. Trimming took off 4 bases at V and 1 base at J, with 13 bases between the two ends. Germline V CDR1 and CDR2: MGHRA, YSYEKL. CDR3 sequence (DNA): TGCGCCAGCAGCCTAATGACTACCCTCCAAGAGACCCAGTACTTC. Translating it yields CASSLMTTLQETQYF.

The chain employs TRBV28 and TRBJ1-5; a weak D match, TRBD1 (6 bases). Germline V gene data show CDR1 as MDHEN and CDR2 as SYDVKM. V dropped 5 bases and J dropped 0 bases, with 11 bases sitting between them. The CDR3 is made up of 15 amino acids. The CDR3: CASSAQGYSNQPQHF. For the CDR3, the DNA is TGTGCCAGCAGTGCACAGGGTTATAGCAATCAGCCCCAGCATTTT.

V usage is TRBV5-4 and J usage is TRBJ1-2, with D perhaps matching TRBD1 (6 bases). CDR3 length: 14 residues. Germline assignment: CDR1 SGHNT and CDR2 YYREEE (reference sequence). The V and J ends lost 2 bases and 4 bases respectively, with 12 bases between them. CDR3 amino acids: CASSLSGHIYGYTF. The CDR3 nucleotides are TGTGCCAGCAGCTTATCGGGACACATCTATGGCTACACCTTC.